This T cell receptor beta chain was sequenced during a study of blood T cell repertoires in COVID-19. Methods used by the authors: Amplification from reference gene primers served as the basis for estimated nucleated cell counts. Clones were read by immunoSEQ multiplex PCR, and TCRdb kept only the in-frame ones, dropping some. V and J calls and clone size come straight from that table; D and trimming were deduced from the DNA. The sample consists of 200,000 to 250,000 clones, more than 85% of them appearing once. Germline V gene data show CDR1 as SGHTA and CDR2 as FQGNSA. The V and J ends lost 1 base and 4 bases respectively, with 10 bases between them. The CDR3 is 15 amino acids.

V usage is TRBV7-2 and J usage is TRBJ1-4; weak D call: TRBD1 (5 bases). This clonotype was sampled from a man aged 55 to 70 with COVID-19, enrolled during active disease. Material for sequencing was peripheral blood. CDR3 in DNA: TGTGCCAGCAGCTTAGGCGGGACCTATAATGAAAAACTGTTTTTT. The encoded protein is CASSLGGTYNEKLFF.